Here is one T cell receptor (beta chain) with its context. Original analysis: Reference gene primer amplification yielded estimated nucleated cell counts. The method was immunoSEQ multiplex PCR; TCRdb's version includes in-frame clones alone and lacks a portion of them. V and J calls and clone size are given by that table; D and trimming were obtained from the DNA. The sample records approximately 260,000 clones, approximately 87% being singletons. This sample stems from a study of blood T cell repertoires in COVID-19. Study-level information: Acute and convalescent COVID-19 specimens originated in the United States, Italy and Spain.

Unmatched junction bases numbered 6, after V lost 4 bases and J lost 2 bases. Germline V lookup: CDR1 SGHDT, CDR2 YYEEEE. The CDR3 loop spans 16 amino acids. This chain links TRBV5-6 with TRBJ2-7, with TRBD2 matching over 13 bases. The receptor was derived from a human donor in a cohort sampled during active COVID-19. The sample was peripheral blood. The CDR3 loop reads CASSPLGTSGAYEQYF. CDR3 DNA: TGTGCCAGCAGCCCCCTAGGGACTAGCGGGGCCTACGAGCAGTACTTC.